A single sample is the source of the 9 T cell receptor beta chains below, sequenced in a study of tumor-infiltrating lymphocytes in oesophageal squamous cell carcinoma. One entry per CDR3 protein, called by TCRdb with MiXCR from the PCR reads. The sample has about 12,000 distinct CDR3 sequences, around three fifths seen once; the top ten hold approximately 30%. Specimen: esophageal tumor tissue. These receptors all stem from a female donor with esophageal squamous cell carcinoma.

The sample holds one count of this clonotype. The V call is TRBV7-3, the J call TRBJ2-5; 9 nucleotides line up with TRBD2. The DNA end is a closer match to TRBJ2-1, so the J assignment may be wrong. The CDR3 runs to 16 residues. Per germline, CDR1 SGHTA and CDR2 FQGTGA. CDR3 coding DNA: TGTGCCAGCAGCCGCAAGGCGGGGGGGCCAAGGGATGAGCAGTTCTTC. Translated: CASSRKAGGPRDEQFF.

The sample holds many counts of this clonotype. A much bigger clone sits one base away, suggesting this may be a read error. V is TRBV6-1 and J is TRBJ2-1; 7 nucleotides align to TRBD2. The end of the DNA aligns better with TRBJ2-7, so the J call may be wrong. CDR3 length: 16 amino acids. Per the germline V gene, CDR1 is MNHNS and CDR2 is SASEGT. CDR3 bases: TGTGCCAGCAGGTCAATGGTGGGAGGGATTTACAATGAGCAGTACTTC. Translated, it gives CASRSMVGGIYNEQYF.

Worth noting for this clonotype: Because the CDR3 is missing its conserved closing phenylalanine or tryptophan, this is likely a read error. Because the CDR3's place on the DNA is in doubt, the DNA is left out and the CDR3 is given as listed by TCRdb. The chain is built from TRBV7-4 and TRBJ2-6; the table's D gene call, TRBD1, was not cross checked with the DNA. Germline V lookup: CDR1 SGHVT, CDR2 SQSDAQ. Termini included, the CDR3 measures 19 amino acids. The CDR3 is CASSFQGTGNSNSPLHFGA.

Only a few counts were recorded for this clonotype. The chain carries TRBV7-8 and TRBJ2-5, with 9 nucleotides matching TRBD2. Near its end, the DNA agrees better with TRBJ2-7, so the J call may be wrong. CDR1 is SGHVS, CDR2 FQNEAQ, per germline. The CDR3 runs 17 residues. DNA for the CDR3: TGTGCCAGCAGCTTAAGACCAGCGGGAGGCGGTAGAAACGAGCAGTACTTC. Translating gives CASSLRPAGGGRNEQYF.

The chain joins TRBV7-6 to TRBJ2-5; D unclear. The last part of the DNA fits TRBJ2-7 better; the J call may be wrong. There are 12 residues in the CDR3. CDR1 is SGHVS and CDR2 is FNYEAQ in the germline V gene. CDR3: CASSLGGDEQYF. DNA for the CDR3: TGTGCCAGCAGCTTAGGTGGTGACGAGCAGTACTTC.

A note on this clonotype: Relative to the germline gene, one junction end is altered; a read error may explain this. The chain links TRBV6-1 to TRBJ2-4; D call uncertain. The CDR3 has 13 amino acids. CDR1 and CDR2 (germline): MNHNS, SASEGT. CDR3 loop: CASRAVYNDTQYF. The CDR3 DNA follows: TGTGCCAGCAGGGCAGTCTATAACGATACGCAGTATTTC.

The chain recombines TRBV4-2 with TRBJ1-5; D gene unclear. V was shortened by 1 base and J by 6 bases, with 7 bases between the two germline ends. The CDR3 runs to 13 residues. The V gene's germline CDR1 is LGHNA and CDR2 YNFKEQ. The DNA of the CDR3 is TGTGCCAGCAGCCAAGGTGATTCTCAGCCCCAGCATTTT. It encodes CASSQGDSQPQHF.

This rearrangement joins TRBV7-2 to TRBJ2-1; no reliable D call. The DNA end lines up better with TRBJ2-7; the J call may be wrong. Germline V gene sequence: CDR1 SGHTA, CDR2 FQGNSA. This CDR3 has 12 residues. CDR3 amino acids: CASSLARNEQYF. The CDR3 nucleotides are TGTGCCAGCAGCTTAGCTCGCAATGAGCAGTACTTC.

With regard to this clonotype: No conserved phenylalanine or tryptophan is present at the end of the CDR3, so a read error is the likely explanation. It is unclear where the CDR3 begins or ends on the DNA, so no DNA is shown, and the CDR3 is as TCRdb lists it. The chain couples TRBV7-2 to TRBJ2-3; the D segment call TRBD2 is taken from the table without a DNA check. The CDR3 contains 13 residues when both ends are counted. CDR1 and CDR2 (germline): SGHTA, FQGNSA. CDR3 residues: CASSLVYEQFFGP.